One sample yielded the 15 T cell receptor beta chains listed below, sequenced in a study of blood T cells in healthy people across ages. The second PCR ran roughly 7 to 12 cycles with a sample-barcoded 5' primer and J-beta primers. From the 5' RACE reads, TCRdb called clonotypes with MiXCR, one entry per CDR3 protein. The sample lists 910,000 or so distinct CDR3 sequences; roughly 51% were seen once. Material for sequencing was blood. Receptors were obtained from a woman aged 55-69 years in good health.

The chain is built from TRBV27 and TRBJ1-1, with TRBD1 identical over 9 bases. The germline V gene encodes CDR1 MNHEY and CDR2 SMNVEV (reference sequence). V lost 3 bases to trimming and J lost 1 base; unmatched junction nucleotides: 6. The length of the CDR3 is 16 residues. The DNA for the CDR3 is TGTGCCAGCAGTTTGGCGGGACAGGGAAAGAACACTGAAGCTTTCTTT. Residues: CASSLAGQGKNTEAFF.

On this clonotype: A much larger clone lies one base from this, so it may be a read error. The chain carries TRBV7-2 and TRBJ2-5, with TRBD2 matching 9 bases. Losses at the gene ends were 3 bases for V and 8 bases for J; bases not matched to a gene: 10. The CDR3 has 15 residues. The germline gives CDR1 SGHTA, CDR2 FQGNSA. The CDR3 spells CTSSLDSGRATTQYF. CDR3 in DNA: TGTACCAGCAGCTTGGATAGCGGGAGAGCAACTACCCAGTACTTC.

The J gene is TRBJ2-3, the V gene TRBV5-4; D is unresolved. Germline V gene sequence: CDR1 SGHNT, CDR2 YYREEE (reference sequence). The V gene lost 0 bases and the J gene lost 6 bases, with 8 bases spanning the gap. The CDR3 runs 13 residues. The CDR3 DNA sequence: TGTGCCAGCAGCTTGGCCGACGTGGATACGCAGTATTTT. Protein: CASSLADVDTQYF.

The rearrangement joins TRBV6-5 to TRBJ2-7; 8 positions match TRBD2. The ends lost 11 bases at V and 0 bases at J; junction bases unmatched: 9. CDR1 is MNHEY, CDR2 SVGAGI, per germline. The CDR3 is 14 residues long. The CDR3 region is CAASRGGSSYEQYF. In nucleotides, the CDR3 is TGTGCCGCTAGCCGGGGGGGGAGCTCCTACGAGCAGTACTTC.

The rearrangement links TRBV28 to TRBJ2-7; tentative D call: TRBD2 (6 bases). Germline values: CDR1 MDHEN, CDR2 SYDVKM. The CDR3 spans 14 residues. V was trimmed by 5 bases and J by 6 bases, leaving 17 bases between them. The CDR3 is CASSLQAGRFEQYF. CDR3 DNA sequence: TGTGCCAGCAGTCTGCAGGCAGGGAGGTTCGAGCAGTACTTC.

This clonotype was detected a few times. V gene TRBV21-1 combines with J gene TRBJ2-3; the DNA was not compared with TRBD1, the D call given in the table. TRBV21-1 is annotated as a pseudogene. This CDR3 comprises 15 residues. In nucleotides, the CDR3 is TGTGCCAGCAGTGTCCTTAGGGATAGCACAGATACGCAGTATTTT. This sequence encodes CASSVLRDSTDTQYF.

The rearrangement links TRBV6-1 to TRBJ1-1; the D is unclear. CDR3 length equals 14 residues. Trimming removed 6 bases at V and 3 bases at J, with 14 bases between. Germline V gene lookup returns CDR1 MNHNS and CDR2 SASEGT. The CDR3 sequence is CASSVAGLDTEAFF. The CDR3 bases are TGTGCCAGCAGCGTCGCTGGACTGGACACTGAAGCTTTCTTT.

The chain couples TRBV7-2 to TRBJ2-7; D ambiguous. The CDR3 contains 14 residues. Germline CDR1 reads SGHTA; CDR2 reads FQGNSA. V shed 5 bases and J shed 0 bases, with 11 bases lying between them. The CDR3 reads CASSPGSASYEQYF. The CDR3 nucleotides are TGTGCCAGCAGCCCCGGGTCAGCCTCCTACGAGCAGTACTTC.

The chain joins TRBV29-1 to TRBJ2-1; no reliable D call. The CDR3 contains 11 residues. Trimming pared 7 bases from V and 6 bases from J, leaving 10 bases between. Germline V gene data show CDR1 as SQVTM and CDR2 as ANQGSEA. CDR3 sequence reads: CSGPSGNEQFF. The CDR3 coding sequence is TGCAGCGGACCCTCGGGCAATGAGCAGTTCTTC.

This sequence joins TRBV4-3 and TRBJ1-4; D gene ambiguous. This CDR3 contains 15 residues. The germline gives CDR1 LGHNA, CDR2 YSLEER. The ends were cut back, 0 bases at V and 8 bases at J, with 13 bases in the middle. CDR3 in amino acids: CASSQDRRVEEKLFF. The CDR3 DNA reads as TGCGCCAGCAGCCAAGATCGGCGCGTGGAAGAAAAACTGTTTTTT.

The V and J genes are TRBV6-6 and TRBJ2-1, with 10 bases matching TRBD1. Germline V gives CDR1 MNHNY, CDR2 SVGAGI (reference sequence). V lost 0 bases to trimming and J lost 8 bases; unmatched junction nucleotides: 10. The CDR3 loop spans 17 amino acids. This CDR3 reads CASSYSLRDRGRDEQFF. CDR3 DNA sequence: TGTGCCAGCAGTTACTCGCTCCGCGACAGGGGGCGCGATGAGCAGTTCTTC.

CDR3 loop: CASSYGQGDADTQYF. The CDR3, as DNA: TGCGCCAGCAGCTACGGACAGGGTGACGCAGATACGCAGTATTTT. The rearrangement uses TRBV4-1 and TRBJ2-3, with 8 bases aligning to TRBD1. Germline V gives CDR1 MGHRA, CDR2 YSYEKL. The CDR3 is made up of 15 amino acids. The V gene end was trimmed by 5 bases and the J gene end by 4 bases; junction bases not matched to a gene: 8.

Of note for this clonotype: One end of the junction is discordant with germline, which a read error may explain. V is TRBV6-2 or TRBV6-3 and J is TRBJ2-7; D gene ambiguous. With the DNA end fitting TRBJ2-5 better, the J assignment may be wrong. The CDR3 has 11 amino acids. Looked up from germline, CDR1 is MNHEY and CDR2 is SVGEGT. CDR3 loop: CAGSRAETQYF. The CDR3 DNA reads as TGTGCCGGCAGCCGCGCGGAGACCCAGTACTTC.

V usage is TRBV7-9 and J usage is TRBJ2-7, with 9 positions matching TRBD2. Germline trimming cut 5 bases from V and 2 bases from J; bases unmatched to any gene: 10. Germline CDR1 reads SEHNR; CDR2 reads FQNEAQ (reference sequence). The CDR3 is 16 residues long. CDR3 nucleotide sequence: TGTGCCAGCAGCCCCCCCGGACTAGCGTTTACCTACGAGCAGTACTTC. Translated: CASSPPGLAFTYEQYF.

J is TRBJ2-3 and V is TRBV5-4; weak D call: TRBD2 (5 bases). This CDR3 spans 15 amino acids. The germline gives CDR1 SGHNT, CDR2 YYREEE (reference sequence). Trimming pared 2 bases from V and 2 bases from J, leaving 12 bases between. CDR3 amino acids: CASSFEGVVTDTQYF. In DNA, the CDR3 is TGTGCCAGCAGCTTCGAGGGAGTCGTCACAGATACGCAGTATTTT.